This T cell receptor (beta chain) emerged from a study of response to subunit inactivated influenza vaccine. Overall study findings and caveats: Only a handful of new T cells, the authors suggested, are recruited with each seasonal influenza vaccination.

Germline V gene data show CDR1 as SGHRS and CDR2 as YFSETQ. This CDR3 has 18 residues. Trimming shortened V by 0 bases and J by 0 bases, and 17 bases separated the two germline ends. Each CDR3 protein gets one entry after TCRdb re-called the RT-PCR reads with MiXCR. The repertoire has 500,000 to 600,000 distinct CDR3 sequences, around 15% of them found once; the top ten carry roughly 11%. As to this clonotype: Its antigen is not known.

Here the sequenced sample was PBMCs from blood, taken 12 days after vaccination. This chain joins TRBV5-1 and TRBJ2-3, with D perhaps matching TRBD2 (7 bases). The sequence derives from a man between 50 and 59 years old who received an inactivated influenza vaccine. The CDR3 DNA reads TGCGCCAGCAGCTTGGAATGGCGGGGGCCAACTAGCACAGATACGCAGTATTTT. Protein sequence: CASSLEWRGPTSTDTQYF. Based on the CDR3 plus reference TRBV5-1 and TRBJ2-3, the full variable domain is KAGVTQTPRYLIKTRGQQVTLSCSPISGHRSVSWYQQTPGQGLQFLFEYFSETQRNKGNFPGRFSGRQFSNSRSEMNVSTLELGDSALYLCASSLEWRGPTSTDTQYFGPGTRLTVL.